The 17 T cell receptor beta chains given below trace back to one sample, sequenced in a study of shared clonotypes between healthy human individuals. The data were produced by immunoSEQ multiplex PCR, yet TCRdb's version contains in-frame clones alone and is incomplete. The table lists some 1 million clones, more than 60% of them singletons. Sequencing used memory CD4+ T cells sorted from blood. The subset is: CD45RA-negative fraction. These receptors all come from a man younger than 35 in good health.

The chain uses TRBV29-1 and TRBJ1-1, with TRBD1 matching 7 bases. J lost 4 bases, V lost 3 bases, and 5 bases had no gene match. This CDR3 is built from 13 residues. Germline CDR1 reads SQVTM; CDR2 reads ANQGSEA. CDR3 nucleotides: TGCAGCGTTGAGTACAGGGGACTCACTGAAGCTTTCTTT. Residues: CSVEYRGLTEAFF.

The chain couples TRBV5-1 to TRBJ2-3; the match to TRBD2 covers 8 bases. Germline CDR1 and CDR2: SGHRS and YFSETQ. The length of the CDR3 is 15 residues. V lost 0 bases, J lost 5 bases, and 5 bases stayed unmatched. The CDR3 protein is CASSLARSGRDTQYF. CDR3 nucleotide sequence: TGCGCCAGCAGCTTGGCCCGCAGCGGGAGAGATACGCAGTATTTT.

J is TRBJ2-2 and V is TRBV7-3; 9 positions match TRBD1. This CDR3 is 15 amino acids long. After removal of 3 bases from V and 5 bases from J, the junction contained 4 bases not matched to a gene. Germline CDR1 is SGHTA and CDR2 is FQGTGA. This CDR3 is CASSLDRGTTGELFF. CDR3 sequence (DNA): TGTGCCAGCAGCTTGGACAGGGGAACAACCGGGGAGCTGTTTTTT.

This rearrangement joins TRBV5-1 to TRBJ2-7; maybe TRBD1 (6 bases). Trimming pared 6 bases from V and 2 bases from J, leaving 15 bases between. CDR1 is SGHRS and CDR2 is YFSETQ in the germline V gene. The CDR3 is 14 residues long. The CDR3 protein is CASTQNPGAYEQYF. CDR3 DNA: TGCGCCAGCACCCAGAATCCAGGGGCCTACGAGCAGTACTTC.

The CDR3 sequence is CASSESRGYTEAFF. The CDR3 coding sequence is TGTGCCAGCAGTGAAAGCAGGGGGTATACTGAAGCTTTCTTT. V gene TRBV6-1 combines with J gene TRBJ1-1; 7 positions match TRBD1. This CDR3 is 14 amino acids long. Germline V gene data show CDR1 as MNHNS and CDR2 as SASEGT. J was trimmed by 5 bases and V by 2 bases; bases with no gene match: 5.

The chain links TRBV2 to TRBJ2-3, with 7 nucleotides matching TRBD2. CDR1 is SNHLY and CDR2 is FYNNEI in the germline V gene. The ends lost 9 bases at V and 5 bases at J; junction bases unmatched: 11. The CDR3 is made up of 14 amino acids. The CDR3 is CARTRAGVKDTQYF. As DNA, the CDR3 is TGTGCCAGAACTAGGGCGGGGGTCAAAGATACGCAGTATTTT.

The J gene is TRBJ1-1, the V gene TRBV10-1, with D perhaps TRBD1 (5 bases). The germline CDR1 and CDR2 sequences are WNHNN and SYGVQD (reference sequence). This CDR3 spans 12 amino acids. V shed 2 bases and J shed 5 bases, with 6 bases lying between them. The CDR3 sequence: CASSERGTEAFF. The CDR3 DNA reads as TGCGCCAGCAGTGAGAGGGGAACTGAAGCTTTCTTT.

The rearrangement links TRBV6-1 to TRBJ2-5; 8 bases line up with TRBD2. J was trimmed by 5 bases and V by 5 bases; bases with no gene match: 4. This CDR3 contains 13 residues. CDR1 MNHNS and CDR2 SASEGT come from the germline V gene. The CDR3 spells CASSSGGTETQYF. CDR3 nucleotides: TGTGCCAGCAGTAGCGGGGGAACCGAGACCCAGTACTTC.

The chain recombines TRBV28 with TRBJ1-2, with unresolved D. The germline gives CDR1 MDHEN, CDR2 SYDVKM. Trimming left V 3 bases short and J 3 bases short, with 11 bases between. This CDR3 contains 14 residues. The CDR3 sequence: CASSLGSLDYGYTF. In DNA form, the CDR3 reads TGTGCCAGCAGTTTGGGCAGTTTGGACTATGGCTACACCTTC.

This clone was seen only once. V is TRBV7-2 and J is TRBJ2-1; 9 bases align to TRBD2. The CDR3 has 14 amino acids. V shed 6 bases, J shed 3 bases, and the junction held 3 bases outside the gene matches. Germline CDR1 SGHTA, CDR2 FQGNSA. Written as DNA, the CDR3 is TGTGCCAGCAGTAGGCGGGGGGGCTACAATGAGCAGTTCTTC. Its protein is CASSRRGGYNEQFF.

J is TRBJ1-2 and V is TRBV6-5, with D tentatively TRBD1 (5 bases). V lost 5 bases and J lost 4, with 17 bases in between. In germline, CDR1 is MNHEY, CDR2 SVGAGI. This CDR3 region has 15 residues. The CDR3 DNA sequence: TGTGCCAGCAGTCAGCTGGGGGAGAATTCCTATGGCTACACCTTC. Protein: CASSQLGENSYGYTF.

The chain joins TRBV10-3 to TRBJ2-3, with D uncertain. Looked up from germline, CDR1 is ENHRY and CDR2 is SYGVKD. This CDR3 contains 13 residues. The germline V and J ends were trimmed by 5 bases and 6 bases, with 12 bases remaining between them. The CDR3 sequence: CAISNQPEDTQYF. CDR3 bases: TGTGCCATCAGTAACCAACCGGAGGATACGCAGTATTTT.

Only one count was recorded for this clone. CDR3 loop: CASRPTGTDTQYF. For the CDR3, the DNA is TGTGCCAGCAGACCGACAGGGACAGATACGCAGTATTTT. The chain joins TRBV6-5 to TRBJ2-3; 7 nucleotides match TRBD1. Germline CDR1 is MNHEY and CDR2 is SVGAGI. V lost 6 bases to trimming and J lost 3 bases; unmatched junction nucleotides: 3. CDR3 length: 13 residues.

This clone was observed once. The V gene is TRBV28, the J gene TRBJ2-7; 9 bases are a match to TRBD1. The CDR3 is 15 residues long. Looked up from germline, CDR1 is MDHEN and CDR2 is SYDVKM. Unmatched junction bases numbered 5, after V lost 5 bases and J lost 0 bases. The CDR3 is CASSPRDRDSYEQYF. CDR3 coding DNA: TGTGCCAGCAGTCCCCGGGACAGGGACTCCTACGAGCAGTACTTC.

V and J are TRBV6-1 and TRBJ2-2; no definite D call. The germline V gene has CDR1 MNHNS and CDR2 SASEGT. Deletions cut 2 bases from V and 4 bases from J, with 11 bases between. The CDR3 runs to 15 residues. CDR3 bases: TGTGCCAGCAGTGAAAAAGCCTCGGGCACCGGGGAGCTGTTTTTT. Amino acid sequence: CASSEKASGTGELFF.

V and J are TRBV2 and TRBJ2-2, with TRBD2 matching 7 bases. The CDR3 sequence is 15 residues long. V dropped 4 bases and J dropped 5; count of bases not matched to a gene: 7. CDR1 and CDR2 from the germline V gene are SNHLY and FYNNEI. CDR3 sequence (DNA): TGTGCCAGCAGTGGCCCTAGCGGAAAAACCGGGGAGCTGTTTTTT. Its protein product is CASSGPSGKTGELFF.

This clone was seen many times. The rearrangement uses TRBV30 and TRBJ1-4; 11 bases are a match to TRBD1. This CDR3 is 16 amino acids long. After removal of 5 bases from V and 5 bases from J, the junction contained 10 bases not matched to a gene. Germline V CDR1 and CDR2: GTSNPN, SVGIG (reference sequence). DNA of the CDR3: TGTGCCTGGTGCTCCGGGACAGGGGGGCGGAATGAAAAACTGTTTTTT. Protein: CAWCSGTGGRNEKLFF.